The clone carrying this T cell receptor beta chain came up once. Method: immunoSEQ multiplex PCR; TCRdb's copy keeps in-frame clones and lacks some. The sample holds some 660,000 clones, around 87% seen once. The data were obtained in a study of shared T cell receptors in the human thymus. The sample was also reused in another study, on human thymus T cells. That investigation notes: Resections obtained during corrective heart surgery supplied the thymus tissue.

The sample consisted of thymocytes. The receptor's source is a boy less than two years old with a congenital heart defect.

The CDR3: CASSRPSGGPTRNEQFF. As DNA, the CDR3 is TGTGCCAGCAGCCGCCCCTCGGGGGGGCCGACCCGCAATGAGCAGTTCTTC. J is TRBJ2-1 and V is TRBV5-4, with 8 bases lining up with TRBD2. There are 17 residues in the CDR3. Per germline, CDR1 SGHNT and CDR2 YYREEE (reference sequence). Trimming took 4 bases from V and 6 from J; bases not matched to a gene: 15.